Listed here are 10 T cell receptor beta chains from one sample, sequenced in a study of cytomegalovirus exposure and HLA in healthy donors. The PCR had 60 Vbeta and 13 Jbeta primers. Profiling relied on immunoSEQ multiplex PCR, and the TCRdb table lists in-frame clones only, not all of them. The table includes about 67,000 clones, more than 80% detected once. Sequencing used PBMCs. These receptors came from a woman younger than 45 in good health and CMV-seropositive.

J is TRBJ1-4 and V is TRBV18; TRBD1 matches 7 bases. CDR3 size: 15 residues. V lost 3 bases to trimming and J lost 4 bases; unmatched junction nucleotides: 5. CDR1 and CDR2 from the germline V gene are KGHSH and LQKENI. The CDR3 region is CASSPRQGLNEKLFF. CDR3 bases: TGTGCCAGCTCACCTCGACAGGGCCTTAATGAAAAACTGTTTTTT.

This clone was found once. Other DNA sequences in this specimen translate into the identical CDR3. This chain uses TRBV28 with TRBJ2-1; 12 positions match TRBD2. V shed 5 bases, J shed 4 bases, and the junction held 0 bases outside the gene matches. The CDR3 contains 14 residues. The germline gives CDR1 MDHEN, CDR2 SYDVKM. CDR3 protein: CASSGLAGYNEQFF. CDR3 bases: TGTGCCAGCAGTGGACTAGCGGGGTACAATGAGCAGTTCTTC.

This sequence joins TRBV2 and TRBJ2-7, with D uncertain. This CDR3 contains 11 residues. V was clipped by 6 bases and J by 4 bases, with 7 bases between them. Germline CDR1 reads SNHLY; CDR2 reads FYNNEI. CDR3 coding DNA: TGTGCCAGCAGGAGCACTTACGAGCAGTACTTC. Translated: CASRSTYEQYF.

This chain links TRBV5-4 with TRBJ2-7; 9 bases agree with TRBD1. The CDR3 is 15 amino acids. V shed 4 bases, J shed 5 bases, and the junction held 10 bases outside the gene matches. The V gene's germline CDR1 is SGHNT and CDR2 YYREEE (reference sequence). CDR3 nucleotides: TGTGCCAGCAGCCCCCGCGGGACAGGGAACCACGAGCAGTACTTC. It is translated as CASSPRGTGNHEQYF. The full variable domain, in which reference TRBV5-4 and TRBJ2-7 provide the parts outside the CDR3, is ETGVTQSPTHLIKTRGQQVTLRCSSQSGHNTVSWYQQALGQGPQFIFQYYREEENGRGNFPPRFSGLQFPNYSSELNVNALELDDSALYLCASSPRGTGNHEQYFGPGTRLTVT.

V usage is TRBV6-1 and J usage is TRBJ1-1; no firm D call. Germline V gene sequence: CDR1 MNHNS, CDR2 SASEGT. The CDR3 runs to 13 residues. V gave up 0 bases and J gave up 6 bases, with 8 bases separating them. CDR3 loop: CASSEARAAEAFF. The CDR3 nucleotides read TGTGCCAGCAGTGAAGCGCGGGCGGCTGAAGCTTTCTTT.

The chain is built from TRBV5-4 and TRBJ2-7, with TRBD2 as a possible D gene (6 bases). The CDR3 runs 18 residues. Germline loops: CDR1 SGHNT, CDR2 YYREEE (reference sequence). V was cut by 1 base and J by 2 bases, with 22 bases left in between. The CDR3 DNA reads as TGTGCCAGCAGCTTGTCGGGAGCACTCCGCCCACTAACCTACGAGCAGTACTTC. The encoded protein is CASSLSGALRPLTYEQYF.

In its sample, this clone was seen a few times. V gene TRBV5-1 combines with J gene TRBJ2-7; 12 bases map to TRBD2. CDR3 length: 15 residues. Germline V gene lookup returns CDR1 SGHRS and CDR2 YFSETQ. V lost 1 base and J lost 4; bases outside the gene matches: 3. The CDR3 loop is CASSLTSGRYYEQYF. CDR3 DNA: TGCGCCAGCAGCTTGACTAGCGGGAGGTATTACGAGCAGTACTTC.

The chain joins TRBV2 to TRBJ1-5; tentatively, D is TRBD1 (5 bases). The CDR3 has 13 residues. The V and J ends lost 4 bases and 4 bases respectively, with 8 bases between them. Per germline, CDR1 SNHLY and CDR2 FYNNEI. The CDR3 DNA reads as TGTGCCAGCAGTGGGACAAAGAATCAGCCCCAGCATTTT. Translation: CASSGTKNQPQHF.

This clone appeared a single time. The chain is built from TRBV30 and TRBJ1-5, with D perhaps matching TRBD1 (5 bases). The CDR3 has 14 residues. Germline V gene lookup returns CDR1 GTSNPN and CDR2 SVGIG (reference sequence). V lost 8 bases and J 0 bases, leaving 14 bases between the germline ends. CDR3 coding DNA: TGTGCCCTGGCGGAGGGGAATAGCAATCAGCCCCAGCATTTT. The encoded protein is CALAEGNSNQPQHF.

This CDR3 reads CASSAAGGATEAFF. CDR3 bases: TGTGCCAGCAGTGCTGCGGGGGGGGCAACTGAAGCTTTCTTT. The gene calls are TRBV6-4 and TRBJ1-1; a possible D gene is TRBD1 (6 bases). Germline V gives CDR1 MRHNA, CDR2 SNTAGT. Trimming removed 4 bases from V and 5 bases from J, with 14 bases in between. The CDR3 has 14 residues.